The clone carrying this T cell receptor (beta chain) was counted at least ten times. What it binds is not known. The entry originates in a study of CD8 T cells in ankylosing spondylitis. General study points: Disease-linked clones bore a CD8+ phenotype and were relatively rare in peripheral blood. It was reported that disease-linked clones were significantly enriched in matched ankylosing spondylitis synovial fluid. Roughly eight highly homologous variants made up a TCR beta motif that seemed to typify ankylosing spondylitis blood.

Quantitative molecular-barcoded 5'-RACE generated the TCR beta libraries. MiXCR was run by TCRdb on the 5' RACE reads, yielding one entry per CDR3 protein. The repertoire holds about 160,000 distinct CDR3 sequences, with approximately 20% as singletons. V was trimmed by 11 bases and J by 0 bases, leaving 17 bases between them. The CDR3 is 14 residues long. Germline V gene sequence: CDR1 MDHEN, CDR2 SYDVKM. The sequence derives from a male donor with ankylosing spondylitis or in good health (not recorded which). The chain recombines TRBV28 with TRBJ2-7; D gene unclear. Sequenced input: blood, either unsorted or a sorted T cell fraction (not recorded which). The CDR3 here is CASGRPPPSYEQYF. The CDR3 DNA follows: TGTGCCTCGGGCCGCCCCCCCCCCTCCTACGAGCAGTACTTC.